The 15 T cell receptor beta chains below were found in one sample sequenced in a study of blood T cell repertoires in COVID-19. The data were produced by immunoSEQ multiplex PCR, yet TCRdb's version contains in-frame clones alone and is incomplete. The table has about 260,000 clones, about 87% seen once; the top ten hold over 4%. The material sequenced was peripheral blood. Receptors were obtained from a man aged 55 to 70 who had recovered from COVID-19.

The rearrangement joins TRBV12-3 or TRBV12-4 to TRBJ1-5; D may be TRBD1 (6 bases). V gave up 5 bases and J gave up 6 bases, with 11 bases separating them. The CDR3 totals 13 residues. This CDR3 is CASSATGSQPQHF. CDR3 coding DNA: TGTGCCAGCAGTGCTACAGGGTCTCAGCCCCAGCATTTT.

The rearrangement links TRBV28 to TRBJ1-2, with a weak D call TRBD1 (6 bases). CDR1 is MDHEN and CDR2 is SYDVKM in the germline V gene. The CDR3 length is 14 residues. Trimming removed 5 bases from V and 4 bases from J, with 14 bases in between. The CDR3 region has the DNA TGTGCCAGCAGTCTGGGAACAGGGCGCTATGGCTACACCTTC. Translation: CASSLGTGRYGYTF.

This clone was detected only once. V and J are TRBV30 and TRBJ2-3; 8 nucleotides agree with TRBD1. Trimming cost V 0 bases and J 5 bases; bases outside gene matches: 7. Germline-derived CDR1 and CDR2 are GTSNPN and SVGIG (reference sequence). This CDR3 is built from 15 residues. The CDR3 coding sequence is TGTGCCTGGAGTGTAGGGCAGGGGGCGGGAGATACGCAGTATTTT. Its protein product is CAWSVGQGAGDTQYF. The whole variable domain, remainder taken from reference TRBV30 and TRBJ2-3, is SQTIHQWPATLVQPVGSPLSLECTVEGTSNPNLYWYRQAAGRGLQLLFYSVGIGQISSEVPQNLSASRPQDRQFILSSKKLLLSDSGFYLCAWSVGQGAGDTQYFGPGTRLTVL.

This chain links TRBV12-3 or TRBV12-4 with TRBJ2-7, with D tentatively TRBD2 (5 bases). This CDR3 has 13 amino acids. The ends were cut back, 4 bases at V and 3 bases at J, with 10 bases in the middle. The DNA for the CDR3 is TGTGCCAGCAGTTCACGGACTTTCTACGAGCAGTACTTC. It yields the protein CASSSRTFYEQYF.

CDR3 DNA sequence: TGTGCCAGCAGCTTGGGATACAGGCCCCCTGGAAACACCATATATTTT. Translating it yields CASSLGYRPPGNTIYF. The chain joins TRBV5-6 to TRBJ1-3; D may be TRBD1 (5 bases). The CDR3 runs 16 residues. Germline-derived CDR1 and CDR2 are SGHDT and YYEEEE. V dropped 0 bases and J dropped 2 bases, with 12 bases sitting between them.

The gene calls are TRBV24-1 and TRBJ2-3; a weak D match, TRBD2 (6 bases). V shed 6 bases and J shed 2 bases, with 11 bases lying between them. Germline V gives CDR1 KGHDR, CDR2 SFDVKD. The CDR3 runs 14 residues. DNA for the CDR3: TGTGCCACCAGTTCCTGGGGGGACACAGATACGCAGTATTTT. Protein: CATSSWGDTDTQYF.

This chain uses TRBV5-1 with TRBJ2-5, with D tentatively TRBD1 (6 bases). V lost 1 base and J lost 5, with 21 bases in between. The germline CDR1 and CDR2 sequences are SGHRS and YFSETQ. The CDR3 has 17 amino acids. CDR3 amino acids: CASSLLGQGPSGETQYF. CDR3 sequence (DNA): TGCGCCAGCAGCTTGTTGGGGCAGGGGCCCTCGGGGGAGACCCAGTACTTC.

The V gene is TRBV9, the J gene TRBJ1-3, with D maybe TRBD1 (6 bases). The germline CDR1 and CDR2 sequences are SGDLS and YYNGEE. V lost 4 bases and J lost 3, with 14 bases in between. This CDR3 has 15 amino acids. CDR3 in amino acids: CASSKQGFDGNTIYF. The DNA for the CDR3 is TGTGCCAGCAGCAAACAGGGATTCGATGGAAACACCATATATTTT.

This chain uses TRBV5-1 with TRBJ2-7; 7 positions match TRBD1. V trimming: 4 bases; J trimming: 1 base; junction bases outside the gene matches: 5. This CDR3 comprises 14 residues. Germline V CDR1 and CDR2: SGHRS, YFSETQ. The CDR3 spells CASSTSGGSYEQYF. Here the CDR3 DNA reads TGCGCCAGCAGCACTTCAGGGGGATCCTACGAGCAGTACTTC.

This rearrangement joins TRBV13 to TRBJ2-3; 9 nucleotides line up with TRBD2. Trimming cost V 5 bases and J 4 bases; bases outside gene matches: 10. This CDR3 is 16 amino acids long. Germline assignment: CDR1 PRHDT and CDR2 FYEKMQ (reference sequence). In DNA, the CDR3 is TGTGCCAGCAGCCTGGCCCGACTAGCGGTTTCAGATACGCAGTATTTT. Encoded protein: CASSLARLAVSDTQYF.

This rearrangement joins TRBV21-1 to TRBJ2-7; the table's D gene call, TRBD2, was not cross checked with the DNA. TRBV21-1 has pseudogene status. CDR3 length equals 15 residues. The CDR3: CASSSRTSGGPEQYF. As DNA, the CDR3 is TGTGCCAGCAGCTCCCGGACTAGCGGGGGTCCTGAGCAGTACTTC.

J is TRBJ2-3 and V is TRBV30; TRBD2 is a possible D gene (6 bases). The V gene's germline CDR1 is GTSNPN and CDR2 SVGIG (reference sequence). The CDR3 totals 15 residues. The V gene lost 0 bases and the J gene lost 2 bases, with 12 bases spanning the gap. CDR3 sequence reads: CAWSVLGGNTDTQYF. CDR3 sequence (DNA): TGTGCCTGGAGTGTTCTCGGGGGAAACACAGATACGCAGTATTTT.

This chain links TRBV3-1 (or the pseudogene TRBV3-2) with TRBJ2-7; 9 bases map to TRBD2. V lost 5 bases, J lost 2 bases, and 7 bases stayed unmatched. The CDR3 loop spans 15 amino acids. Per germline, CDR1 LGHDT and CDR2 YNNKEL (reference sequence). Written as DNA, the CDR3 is TGTGCCAGCAGCGAGGGGGCGGGGGGGCCCTACGAGCAGTACTTC. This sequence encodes CASSEGAGGPYEQYF.

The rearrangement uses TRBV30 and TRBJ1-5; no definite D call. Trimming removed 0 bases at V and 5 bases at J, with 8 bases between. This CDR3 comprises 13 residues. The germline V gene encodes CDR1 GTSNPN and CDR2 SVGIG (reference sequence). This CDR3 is CAWSVDGDQPQHF. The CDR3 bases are TGTGCCTGGAGTGTAGACGGGGATCAGCCCCAGCATTTT.

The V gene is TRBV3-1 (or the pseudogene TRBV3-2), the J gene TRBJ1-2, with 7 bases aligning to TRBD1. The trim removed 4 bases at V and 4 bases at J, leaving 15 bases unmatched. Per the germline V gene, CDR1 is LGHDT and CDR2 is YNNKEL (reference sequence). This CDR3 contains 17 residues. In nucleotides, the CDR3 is TGTGCCAGCAGCCCAGGAATGATGCGAGACAGGGCCTATGGCTACACCTTC. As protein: CASSPGMMRDRAYGYTF.